This T cell receptor beta chain was obtained from a study of blood T cell repertoires in COVID-19. Only in-frame clones appear in the TCRdb table, and some are missing; sequencing was by immunoSEQ multiplex PCR. The sample comprises a few hundred thousand clones, nearly 90% of which are singletons, and around 1.9% rests with the top ten. The germline V gene has CDR1 SGHNT and CDR2 YYREEE (reference sequence). Trimming pared 2 bases from V and 1 base from J, leaving 9 bases between. The CDR3 runs to 15 residues. The chain carries TRBV5-4 and TRBJ2-2; unclear D gene. The sequence was collected from a woman aged 60-70 years with COVID-19, enrolled during active disease. The material sequenced was peripheral blood. The CDR3 DNA reads as TGTGCCAGCAGCTTCTCTACTTTGAACACCGGGGAGCTGTTTTTT. This sequence encodes CASSFSTLNTGELFF.